This T cell receptor beta chain was documented in a study of blood T cell repertoires in COVID-19. In the study overall: In each case, the material was cDNA or gDNA derived from T cells, B-cell-depleted T cells, or PBMCs.

Unmatched junction bases numbered 4, after V lost 1 base and J lost 7 bases. This CDR3 region has 14 residues. Germline-derived CDR1 and CDR2 are LGHNA and YSLEER. Each exposed participant met a COVID-19 case in the 2 weeks preceding study entry. The data were produced by immunoSEQ multiplex PCR, yet TCRdb's version contains in-frame clones alone and is incomplete. Of roughly 250,000 clones in the sample, over 75% were seen once. This chain links TRBV4-3 with TRBJ2-7, with 10 positions matching TRBD1. The TCR originated in a woman aged 40 to 49 who had been exposed to COVID-19. The sample was PBMCs or T cells enriched from blood (not recorded which). The CDR3 sequence: CASSQGTGGIEQYF. The CDR3 DNA reads as TGCGCCAGCAGCCAAGGGACAGGGGGAATAGAGCAGTACTTC.